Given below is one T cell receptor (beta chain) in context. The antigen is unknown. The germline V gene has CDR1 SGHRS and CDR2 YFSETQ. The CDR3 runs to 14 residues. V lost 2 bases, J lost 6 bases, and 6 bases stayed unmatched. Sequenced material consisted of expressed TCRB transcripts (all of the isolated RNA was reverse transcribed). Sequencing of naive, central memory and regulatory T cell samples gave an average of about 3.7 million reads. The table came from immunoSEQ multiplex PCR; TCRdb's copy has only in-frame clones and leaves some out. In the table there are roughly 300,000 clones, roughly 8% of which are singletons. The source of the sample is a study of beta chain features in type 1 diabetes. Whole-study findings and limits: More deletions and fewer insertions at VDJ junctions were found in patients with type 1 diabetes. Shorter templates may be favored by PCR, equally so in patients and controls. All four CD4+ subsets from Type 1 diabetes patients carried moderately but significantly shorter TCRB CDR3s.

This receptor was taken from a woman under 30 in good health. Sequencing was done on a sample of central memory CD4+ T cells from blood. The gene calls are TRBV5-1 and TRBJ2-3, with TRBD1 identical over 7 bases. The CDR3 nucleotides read TGCGCCAGCAGCTTACAGGGGCAGAAGGATACGCAGTATTTT. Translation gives CASSLQGQKDTQYF. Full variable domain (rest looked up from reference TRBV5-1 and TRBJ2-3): KAGVTQTPRYLIKTRGQQVTLSCSPISGHRSVSWYQQTPGQGLQFLFEYFSETQRNKGNFPGRFSGRQFSNSRSEMNVSTLELGDSALYLCASSLQGQKDTQYFGPGTRLTVL.